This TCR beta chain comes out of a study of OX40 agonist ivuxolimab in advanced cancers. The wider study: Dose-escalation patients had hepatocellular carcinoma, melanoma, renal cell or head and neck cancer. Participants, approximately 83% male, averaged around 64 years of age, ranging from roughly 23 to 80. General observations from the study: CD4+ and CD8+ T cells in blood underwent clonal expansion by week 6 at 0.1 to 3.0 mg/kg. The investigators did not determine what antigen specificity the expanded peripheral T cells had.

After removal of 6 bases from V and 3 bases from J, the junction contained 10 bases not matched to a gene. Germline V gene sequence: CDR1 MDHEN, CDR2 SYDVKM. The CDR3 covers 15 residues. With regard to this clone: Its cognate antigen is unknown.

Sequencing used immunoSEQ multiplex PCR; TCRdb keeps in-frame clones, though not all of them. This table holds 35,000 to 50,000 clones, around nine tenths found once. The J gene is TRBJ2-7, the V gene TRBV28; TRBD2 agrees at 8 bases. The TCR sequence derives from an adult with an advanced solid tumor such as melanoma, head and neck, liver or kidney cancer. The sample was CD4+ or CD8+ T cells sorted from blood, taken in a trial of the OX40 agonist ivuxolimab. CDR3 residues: CASSITSGTIYEQYF. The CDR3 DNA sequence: TGTGCCAGCAGCATTACTAGCGGAACTATCTACGAGCAGTACTTC.